The clone carrying this TCR beta chain was counted at least ten times. Its antigen is as yet unknown. This sample was included in a study of regulatory T cells in long-lasting Graves disease. Whole-study results and caveats: Relative to new patients (under 1,000), persistent patients exhibited greater sharing of public clonotypes (about 3,000).

Germline assignment: CDR1 DFQATT and CDR2 SNEGSKA (reference sequence). The ends were cut back, 4 bases at V and 3 bases at J, with 16 bases in the middle. This CDR3 spans 14 amino acids. Stated time point: newly diagnosed GD, antithyroid drugs for less than 3 months. The authors made the TCR library using RNA they extracted from PBMCs. Patients with Graves' disease were diagnosed by American Thyroid Association guidelines. Library construction for TCR beta used iRepertoire HTBI primers and Arm-PCR of CDR3 regions. In TCRdb, the multiplex PCR reads were re-called with MiXCR into one record per CDR3 protein. The data show hundreds of thousands of distinct CDR3 sequences, approximately 12% seen once. The data also belong to a second study, concerning T cells in Graves' hyperthyroidism and ophthalmopathy. As that report states: Graves' hyperthyroidism showing no ophthalmopathy progression within 18 months was considered stable. Appearing also in blood were most of the thyroid clonotypes expanded above 0.001.

This sample comprised peripheral blood mononuclear cells (PBMCs), obtained at new diagnosis, from a patient treated with antithyroid drugs. The receptor comes from a woman aged 30 to 39 with Graves disease. The genes are TRBV20-1 and TRBJ2-7; D perhaps matches TRBD2 (6 bases). CDR3 DNA: TGCAGTGCTACCCCAGCGGGTGCCCTCTACGAGCAGTACTTC. It encodes CSATPAGALYEQYF.